A selection of T cell receptor beta chains follows, all from one sample in a study of CD8 T cells in Susac syndrome. TCRdb fed the immunoSEQ multiplex PCR reads into MiXCR, producing one record per CDR3 protein. This sample has under 200,000 distinct CDR3 sequences; approximately 94% occur once, and the top ten carry approximately 0.1%. The sample taken for sequencing was CD4+ T cells from PBMCs. Receptor source: a human donor with Susac syndrome. Both conserved end residues are part of each CDR3. Each record gives: clone size, D gene, J gene, V gene, CDR3 DNA, CDR3 protein. D genes are given only for firm matches. The size of a clone is reported for some rows only, either as once, few or many, or as a class for expanded clones.

NA NA TRBJ1-3 TRBV9 TGTGCCAGCAGCCCAGCACCGGATTCTGGAAACACCATATATTTT CASSPAPDSGNTIYF
NA NA TRBJ2-1 TRBV5-4 TGTGCCAGCAGCTTATTGGTAGGGTTCTACAATGAGCAGTTCTTC CASSLLVGFYNEQFF
NA NA TRBJ1-1 TRBV27 TGTGCCAGCAGTCCCAGGGCATGGGGGAACACTGAAGCTTTCTTT CASSPRAWGNTEAFF
NA NA TRBJ1-1 TRBV28 TGTGCCAGCAGTTTGCCCCTAGGGGCGAAGGCTTTCTTT CASSLPLGAKAFF
NA TRBD2 TRBJ2-1 TRBV30 TGTGCCCGGACGACTGCGGGAGGATACAATGAGCAGTTCTTC CARTTAGGYNEQFF
NA NA TRBJ1-5 TRBV29-1 TGCAGCGTTGGCGGACAGAACAATCAGCCCCAGCATTTT CSVGGQNNQPQHF
NA NA TRBJ1-5 TRBV18 TGTGCCAGCTCACCGGGCCGACAGACTAGCAATCAGCCCCAGCATTTT CASSPGRQTSNQPQHF
once NA TRBJ1-4 TRBV2 TGTGCCAGCAGTGATTCTGGGTACGAAAAACTGTTTTTT CASSDSGYEKLFF
NA TRBD2 TRBJ2-2 TRBV19 TGTGCCAGTAAGGAGCGGGGGGAACTCCGGCTGAACACCGGGGAGCTGTTTTTT CASKERGELRLNTGELFF
NA NA TRBJ1-6 TRBV30 TGTGCCTCGGGAACCAGCTCCTATAATTCACCCCCCCACTTT CASGTSSYNSPPHF
NA NA TRBJ1-2 TRBV7-2 TGTGCCAGCAGCTTAGGAGGTTCTAACTATGGCTACACCTTC CASSLGGSNYGYTF
NA TRBD2 TRBJ2-2 TRBV7-3 TGTGCCAGCTCCCCGGGACTAGGGGGGAACACCGGGGAGCTGTTTTTT CASSPGLGGNTGELFF
NA NA TRBJ2-1 TRBV20-1 TGCAGTGCTAGAGGTTACCTTAATGAGCAGTTCTTC CSARGYLNEQFF
NA NA TRBJ2-1 TRBV5-1 TGCGCCAGCAGCTTAACCGGGACCTACAATGAGCAGTTCTTC CASSLTGTYNEQFF
once NA TRBJ2-1 TRBV20-1 TGCAGTGCAGAATTGACCTACAATGAGCAGTTCTTC CSAELTYNEQFF
NA TRBD2 TRBJ2-1 TRBV11-2 TGTGCCAGCAGCCAGACGGCGGGGGGGCCCAATGAGCAGTTCTTC CASSQTAGGPNEQFF
NA NA TRBJ2-1 TRBV30 TGTGCCTGGAGTGTCAACTACCAGAATGAGCAGTTCTTC CAWSVNYQNEQFF
NA NA TRBJ2-5 TRBV14 TGTGCCAGCAGCTTCCGGGACGGCCAAGAGACCCAGTACTTC CASSFRDGQETQYF
NA NA TRBJ2-7 TRBV5-1 TGCGCCAGCAGCGCGGGGCCTCACAACTACGAGCAGTACTTC CASSAGPHNYEQYF
NA NA TRBJ2-2 TRBV20-1 TGCAGTGCTAGTATCGATGCGAACACCGGGGAGCTGTTTTTT CSASIDANTGELFF
NA NA TRBJ1-3 TRBV7-2 TGTGCCAGCAGCTGGAGTCAGGGCGACACCATATATTTT CASSWSQGDTIYF
NA TRBD1 TRBJ1-1 TRBV11-2 TGTGCCAGCAGCTTTAAGCACCGGGGGACAGGGACTACTGAAGCTTTCTTT CASSFKHRGTGTTEAFF
NA TRBD1 TRBJ1-1 TRBV30 TGTGCCTGGAGCAGGACAGGGATAAAGAACACTGAAGCTTTCTTT CAWSRTGIKNTEAFF
NA TRBD2 TRBJ2-7 TRBV7-2 TGTGCCAGCAGCCGAAGTAGCGGGGGAGACTCCTACGAGCAGTACTTC CASSRSSGGDSYEQYF
NA TRBD1 TRBJ2-7 TRBV14 TGTGCCAGCAGCCACGGAATGCTTCCGACAGGGTCCTACGAGCAGTACTTC CASSHGMLPTGSYEQYF
NA NA TRBJ2-1 TRBV7-8 TGTGCCAGCAGCTTTGGGTGGCAGAATGAGCAGTTCTTC CASSFGWQNEQFF
NA NA TRBJ1-5 TRBV20-1 TGCAGTGCTAGCCGAGGGTTCATTCAGCCCCAGCATTTT CSASRGFIQPQHF
NA NA TRBJ2-3 TRBV20-1 TGCAGTGCTGGGACTGACTACACAGATACGCAGTATTTT CSAGTDYTDTQYF
NA TRBD1 TRBJ1-2 TRBV5-1 TGCGCCAGCAGCTCCACAGGGGACACTGGCTACACCTTC CASSSTGDTGYTF
NA TRBD1 TRBJ1-2 TRBV7-9 TGTGCCAGCAGCTCCGGCTGGGACAGGCAGGCTGGCTACACCTTC CASSSGWDRQAGYTF
NA NA TRBJ2-7 TRBV20-1 TGCAGTGCTAGTCGGCCAGGGGTCTCCTACGAGCAGTACTTC CSASRPGVSYEQYF
NA NA TRBJ1-1 TRBV20-1 TGCAGTGCTAGAGATTCGTGGCAGGGAATCACTGAAGCTTTCTTT CSARDSWQGITEAFF
once NA TRBJ1-2 TRBV30 TGTGCCTGGAAGGGCGGTGGGGGCTACACCTTC CAWKGGGGYTF